Following are 10 T cell receptor beta chains from one sample sequenced in a study of control samples from healthy donors and cancer patients. Sequencing was performed with immunoSEQ multiplex PCR; in TCRdb, only in-frame clones are kept and a portion is missing. The top ten clones hold around 1.8% of a sample with about 120,000 clones, 87% of them seen once. Sequenced sample: blood. The origin of the receptors is a man between 18 and 29 years old in good health.

The gene calls are TRBV3-1 (or the pseudogene TRBV3-2) and TRBJ1-4; 10 nucleotides line up with TRBD1. The germline CDR1 and CDR2 sequences are LGHDT and YNNKEL (reference sequence). This CDR3 region has 16 residues. After removal of 1 base from V and 8 bases from J, the junction contained 7 bases not matched to a gene. The CDR3 coding sequence is TGTGCCAGCAGCCAAGGGTCCGGGACAGGGGAGGAAAAACTGTTTTTT. Its translation: CASSQGSGTGEEKLFF.

This sequence joins TRBV12-3 or TRBV12-4 and TRBJ2-1; D possibly corresponds to TRBD1 (5 bases). The ends were cut back, 3 bases at V and 5 bases at J, with 8 bases in the middle. The length of the CDR3 is 13 residues. The CDR3 DNA reads TGTGCCAGCAGTTTCAACAGGCACAATGAGCAGTTCTTC. Residues: CASSFNRHNEQFF.

This clone has just one count. The J gene is TRBJ1-2, the V gene TRBV11-2; TRBD1 matches 10 bases. The CDR3 covers 13 residues. The V gene end was trimmed by 5 bases and the J gene end by 5 bases; junction bases not matched to a gene: 2. Germline CDR1 and CDR2: SGHAT and FQNNGV. Here the CDR3 reads CASSQGQGYGYTF. CDR3 coding DNA: TGTGCCAGCAGCCAGGGACAGGGGTATGGCTACACCTTC.

The chain recombines TRBV3-1 (or the pseudogene TRBV3-2) with TRBJ1-3; 9 positions agree with TRBD1. Per germline, CDR1 LGHDT and CDR2 YNNKEL (reference sequence). Trimming removed 4 bases from V and 5 bases from J; junction bases left unmatched: 3. The CDR3 runs 14 residues. CDR3 DNA sequence: TGTGCCAGCAGCCCCACAGGGGGCAGAAACACCATATATTTT. Amino acids: CASSPTGGRNTIYF.

This chain links TRBV5-5 with TRBJ2-5, with D maybe TRBD2 (5 bases). Trimming pared 0 bases from V and 5 bases from J, leaving 17 bases between. This CDR3 contains 16 residues. Germline V lookup: CDR1 SGHKS, CDR2 YYEKEE (reference sequence). CDR3 region: CASSLVRERPRETQYF. CDR3 bases: TGTGCCAGCAGCTTGGTGAGGGAGCGCCCTCGGGAGACCCAGTACTTC.

The genes are TRBV5-6 and TRBJ2-1, with 8 positions matching TRBD2. The CDR3 spans 17 residues. V gave up 4 bases and J gave up 7 bases; unmatched junction bases: 16. Germline-derived CDR1 and CDR2 are SGHDT and YYEEEE. The CDR3 bases are TGTGCCAGCAGCCCCCGGACTAGCCGGGGGTCGTGGAATGAGCAGTTCTTC. Translating it yields CASSPRTSRGSWNEQFF. The variable domain in full, with the rest retrieved from reference TRBV5-6 and TRBJ2-1, is DAGVTQSPTHLIKTRGQQVTLRCSPKSGHDTVSWYQQALGQGPQFIFQYYEEEERQRGNFPDRFSGHQFPNYSSELNVNALLLGDSALYLCASSPRTSRGSWNEQFFGPGTRLTVL.

This rearrangement joins TRBV19 to TRBJ2-7; tentatively, D is TRBD1 or TRBD2 (6 bases each). Trimming pared 5 bases from V and 1 base from J, leaving 12 bases between. The CDR3 consists of 14 residues. Germline V gene lookup returns CDR1 LNHDA and CDR2 SQIVND (reference sequence). CDR3 loop: CASSYGGQSYEQYF. In DNA form, the CDR3 reads TGTGCCAGTAGTTACGGGGGCCAATCCTACGAGCAGTACTTC.

J is TRBJ1-1 and V is TRBV10-3; D may be TRBD1 (5 bases). The germline V and J ends were trimmed by 8 bases and 3 bases, with 13 bases remaining between them. The CDR3 has 13 amino acids. From germline, CDR1 is ENHRY and CDR2 SYGVKD. This CDR3 reads CAISNEGYTEAFF. Here the CDR3 DNA reads TGTGCCATCTCGAACGAGGGGTACACTGAAGCTTTCTTT.

The sample holds a few counts of this clone. This chain joins TRBV28 and TRBJ2-3; 9 positions agree with TRBD2. Germline V gene sequence: CDR1 MDHEN, CDR2 SYDVKM. The CDR3 spans 15 residues. Germline trimming cut 4 bases from V and 5 bases from J; bases unmatched to any gene: 7. As DNA, the CDR3 is TGTGCCAGCAGTTCAGGTGGCGGGAGGGTAGATACGCAGTATTTT. Residues: CASSSGGGRVDTQYF.

A single count supports this clone. The chain combines TRBV7-8 with TRBJ1-5; possible D gene TRBD1, 6 bases. Trimming stripped 5 bases from V and 7 bases from J, with 24 bases between. The V gene's germline CDR1 is SGHVS and CDR2 FQNEAQ. The CDR3 loop spans 17 amino acids. The CDR3 reads CASSLLEGQGGRQPQHF. The CDR3 DNA is TGTGCCAGCAGCCTACTTGAAGGGCAAGGGGGTAGGCAGCCCCAGCATTTT.